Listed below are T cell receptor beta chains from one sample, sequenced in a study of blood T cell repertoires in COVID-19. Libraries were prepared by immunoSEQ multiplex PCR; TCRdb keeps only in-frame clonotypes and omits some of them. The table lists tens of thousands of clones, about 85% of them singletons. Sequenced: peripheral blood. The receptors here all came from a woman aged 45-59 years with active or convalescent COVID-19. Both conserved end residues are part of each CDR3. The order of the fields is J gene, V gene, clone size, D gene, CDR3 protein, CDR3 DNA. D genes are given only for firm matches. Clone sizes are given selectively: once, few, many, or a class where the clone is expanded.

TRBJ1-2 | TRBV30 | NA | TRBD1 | CAWSPLVRQGYGYTF | TGTGCCTGGAGTCCTTTAGTTAGACAGGGGTATGGCTACACCTTC
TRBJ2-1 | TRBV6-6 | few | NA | CAAGGDYNEQFF | TGTGCGGCTGGGGGCGACTACAATGAGCAGTTCTTC
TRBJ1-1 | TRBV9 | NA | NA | CASSGTGGLGTEAFF | TGTGCCAGCAGCGGGACGGGGGGCTTAGGCACTGAAGCTTTCTTT
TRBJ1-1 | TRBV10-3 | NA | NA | CAIRTNGNTEAFF | TGTGCCATCAGGACAAACGGGAACACTGAAGCTTTCTTT
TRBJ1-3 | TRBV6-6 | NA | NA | CASSSARDSGNTIYF | TGTGCCAGCAGTTCCGCCAGGGACTCTGGAAACACCATATATTTT
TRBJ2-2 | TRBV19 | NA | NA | CASKQDRSDTGELFF | TGTGCCAGTAAACAAGACAGGTCCGACACCGGGGAGCTGTTTTTT
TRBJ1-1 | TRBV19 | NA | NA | CASSMGGRGTEAFF | TGTGCCAGTAGTATGGGGGGGCGAGGGACTGAAGCTTTCTTT
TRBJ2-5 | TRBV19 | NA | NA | CASSIGLETQYF | TGTGCCAGTAGTATAGGGCTGGAGACCCAGTACTTC
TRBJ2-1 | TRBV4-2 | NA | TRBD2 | CASSHRTGGENNEQFF | TGTGCCAGCAGCCACAGAACGGGGGGGGAGAACAATGAGCAGTTCTTC
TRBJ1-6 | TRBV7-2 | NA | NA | CASSLARGYNSPLHF | TGTGCCAGCAGCTTAGCGCGGGGGTATAATTCACCCCTCCACTTT
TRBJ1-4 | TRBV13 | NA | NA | CASSLGRRSTNEKLFF | TGTGCCAGCAGCTTAGGCCGGAGATCAACTAATGAAAAACTGTTTTTT
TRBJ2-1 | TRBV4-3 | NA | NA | CASSRDLHNEQFF | TGCGCCAGCAGCCGGGACTTACACAATGAGCAGTTCTTC
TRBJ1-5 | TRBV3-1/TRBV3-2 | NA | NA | CASSRGHSNQPQHF | TGTGCCAGCAGCCGAGGGCATAGCAATCAGCCCCAGCATTTT
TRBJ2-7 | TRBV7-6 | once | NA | CASSPEVQGISYEQYF | TGTGCCAGCAGCCCAGAGGTACAGGGAATCTCCTACGAGCAGTACTTC
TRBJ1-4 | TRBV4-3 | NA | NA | CASSQDSGTNEKLFF | TGCGCCAGCAGCCAAGATTCAGGAACTAATGAAAAACTGTTTTTT
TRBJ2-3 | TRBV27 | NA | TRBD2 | CASRTGGGTQYF | TGTGCCAGCAGAACCGGGGGGGGTACGCAGTATTTT
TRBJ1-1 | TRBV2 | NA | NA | CASSYRAMNTEAFF | TGTGCCAGCAGCTACAGGGCGATGAACACTGAAGCTTTCTTT
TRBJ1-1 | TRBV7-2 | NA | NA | CASSSRFPGLNTEAFF | TGTGCCAGCAGCTCTAGATTTCCAGGGCTGAACACTGAAGCTTTCTTT
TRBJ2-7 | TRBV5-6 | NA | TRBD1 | CASSPGQEPYEQYF | TGTGCCAGCAGCCCGGGACAGGAGCCCTACGAGCAGTACTTC
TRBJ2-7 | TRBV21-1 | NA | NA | CASSKRTPGQGGYEQYF | TGTGCCAGCAGCAAGAGGACTCCGGGACAGGGGGGCTACGAGCAGTACTTC
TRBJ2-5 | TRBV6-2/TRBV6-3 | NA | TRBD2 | CASSSPSGGAETQYF | TGTGCCAGCAGTTCACCCAGCGGGGGGGCGGAGACCCAGTACTTC
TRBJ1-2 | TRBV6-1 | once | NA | CASSETGGYGYTF | TGTGCCAGCAGTGAAACCGGGGGCTATGGCTACACCTTC
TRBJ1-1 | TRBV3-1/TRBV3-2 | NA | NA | CASKGGAAPTEAFF | TGTGCCAGCAAGGGCGGGGCAGCGCCCACTGAAGCTTTCTTT
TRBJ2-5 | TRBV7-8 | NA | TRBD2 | CASNYNGGDQETQYF | TGTGCCAGCAATTACAATGGGGGGGACCAAGAGACCCAGTACTTC
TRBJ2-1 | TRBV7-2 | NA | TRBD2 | CASSYQRGGRNEQFF | TGTGCCAGCAGCTACCAGCGGGGGGGCAGGAATGAGCAGTTCTTC
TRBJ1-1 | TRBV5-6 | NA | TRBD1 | CASSPDRGGEAFF | TGTGCCAGCAGCCCGGACAGGGGGGGTGAAGCTTTCTTT
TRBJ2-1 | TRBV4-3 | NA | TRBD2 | CASSPGLAGAPNYNEQFF | TGCGCCAGCAGCCCGGGACTAGCGGGGGCGCCAAACTACAATGAGCAGTTCTTC
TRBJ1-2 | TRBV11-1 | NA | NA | CASSPQWSRGPYGYTF | TGTGCCAGCAGCCCACAGTGGTCGCGGGGGCCCTATGGCTACACCTTC
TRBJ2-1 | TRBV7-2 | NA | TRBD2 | CASSQVSGLGGFEQFF | TGTGCCAGCAGCCAAGTGTCGGGACTAGGGGGTTTTGAGCAGTTCTTC
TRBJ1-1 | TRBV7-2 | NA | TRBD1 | CASSFGRGETEAFF | TGTGCCAGCAGCTTTGGCAGGGGGGAAACTGAAGCTTTCTTT
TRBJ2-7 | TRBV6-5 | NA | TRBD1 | CASSYSNRGPYEQYF | TGTGCCAGCAGTTACTCGAACAGGGGGCCGTACGAGCAGTACTTC
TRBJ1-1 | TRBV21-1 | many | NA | CASSNLRELNTEAFF | TGTGCCAGCAGCAATCTCAGGGAATTAAACACTGAAGCTTTCTTT
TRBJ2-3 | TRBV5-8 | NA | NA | CASSLGGVDTQYF | TGTGCCAGCAGCTTAGGGGGAGTAGATACGCAGTATTTT
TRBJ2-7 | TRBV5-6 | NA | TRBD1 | CASSWGTGVYEQYF | TGTGCCAGCAGCTGGGGGACAGGGGTCTACGAGCAGTACTTC
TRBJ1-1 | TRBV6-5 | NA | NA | CASSPSTANTEAFF | TGTGCCAGCAGTCCCTCTACAGCGAACACTGAAGCTTTCTTT
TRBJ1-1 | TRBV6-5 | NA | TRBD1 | CASNIKGARVTEAFF | TGTGCCAGCAACATCAAGGGGGCGCGGGTCACTGAAGCTTTCTTT
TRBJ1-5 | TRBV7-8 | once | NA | CASSDTGNNQPQHF | TGTGCCAGCAGCGACACAGGGAACAATCAGCCCCAGCATTTT
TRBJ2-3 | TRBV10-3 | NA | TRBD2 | CAISELGTSGGASTDTQYF | TGTGCCATCAGTGAGCTCGGGACTAGCGGGGGGGCCAGCACAGATACGCAGTATTTT
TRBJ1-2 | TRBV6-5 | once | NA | CASRPTPGANYGYTF | TGTGCCAGCAGACCGACTCCAGGGGCTAACTATGGCTACACCTTC
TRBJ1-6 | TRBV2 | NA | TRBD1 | CATKQGFNSPLHF | TGTGCCACCAAACAGGGGTTCAATTCACCCCTCCACTTT
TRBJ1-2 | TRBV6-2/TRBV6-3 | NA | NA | CASSYSSRAVGYTF | TGTGCCAGCAGTTACTCGAGCAGGGCGGTAGGCTACACCTTC
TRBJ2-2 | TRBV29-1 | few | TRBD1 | CSARRGQGNTGELFF | TGCAGCGCCCGCCGGGGACAGGGGAACACCGGGGAGCTGTTTTTT
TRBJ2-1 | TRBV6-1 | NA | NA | CASSEALVRGEQFF | TGTGCCAGCAGTGAAGCGCTCGTAAGAGGTGAGCAGTTCTTC